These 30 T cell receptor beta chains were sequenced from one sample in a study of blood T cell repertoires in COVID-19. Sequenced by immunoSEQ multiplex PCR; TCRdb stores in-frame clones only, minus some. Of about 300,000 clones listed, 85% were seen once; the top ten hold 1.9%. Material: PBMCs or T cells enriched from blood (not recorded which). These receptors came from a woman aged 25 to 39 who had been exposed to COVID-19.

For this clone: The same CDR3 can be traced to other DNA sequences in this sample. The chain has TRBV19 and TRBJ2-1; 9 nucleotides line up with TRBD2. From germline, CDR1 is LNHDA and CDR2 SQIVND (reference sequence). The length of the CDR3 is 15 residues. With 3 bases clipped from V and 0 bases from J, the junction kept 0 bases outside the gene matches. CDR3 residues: CASSISGSSYNEQFF. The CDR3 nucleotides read TGTGCCAGTAGTATTAGCGGGAGCTCCTACAATGAGCAGTTCTTC.

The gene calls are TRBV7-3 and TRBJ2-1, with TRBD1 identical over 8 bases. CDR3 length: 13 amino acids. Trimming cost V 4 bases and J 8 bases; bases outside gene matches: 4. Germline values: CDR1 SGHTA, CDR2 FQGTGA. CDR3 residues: CASSSDRGYEQFF. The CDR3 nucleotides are TGTGCCAGCAGCTCCGACAGGGGATATGAGCAGTTCTTC.

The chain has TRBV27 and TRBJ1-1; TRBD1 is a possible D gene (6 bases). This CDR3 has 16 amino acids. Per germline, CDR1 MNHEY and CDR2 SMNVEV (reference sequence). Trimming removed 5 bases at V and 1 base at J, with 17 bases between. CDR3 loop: CASSPIPGTPNTEAFF. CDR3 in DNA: TGTGCCAGCAGTCCTATCCCCGGGACACCGAACACTGAAGCTTTCTTT.

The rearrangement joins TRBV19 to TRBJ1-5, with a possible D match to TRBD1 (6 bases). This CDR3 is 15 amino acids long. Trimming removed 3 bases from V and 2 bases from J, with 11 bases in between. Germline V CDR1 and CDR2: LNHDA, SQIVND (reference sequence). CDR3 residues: CASSIQGLGNQPQHF. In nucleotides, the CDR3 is TGTGCCAGTAGTATCCAGGGGCTAGGCAATCAGCCCCAGCATTTT. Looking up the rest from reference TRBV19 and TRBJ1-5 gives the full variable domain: DGGITQSPKYLFRKEGQNVTLSCEQNLNHDAMYWYRQDPGQGLRLIYYSQIVNDFQKGDIAEGYSVSREKKESFPLTVTSAQKNPTAFYLCASSIQGLGNQPQHFGDGTRLSIL.

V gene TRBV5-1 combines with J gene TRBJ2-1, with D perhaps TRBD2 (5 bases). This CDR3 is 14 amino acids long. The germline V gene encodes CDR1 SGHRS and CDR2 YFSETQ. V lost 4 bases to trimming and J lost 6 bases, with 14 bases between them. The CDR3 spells CASSQQTSSNEQFF. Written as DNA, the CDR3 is TGCGCCAGCAGCCAACAAACTAGTTCCAATGAGCAGTTCTTC.

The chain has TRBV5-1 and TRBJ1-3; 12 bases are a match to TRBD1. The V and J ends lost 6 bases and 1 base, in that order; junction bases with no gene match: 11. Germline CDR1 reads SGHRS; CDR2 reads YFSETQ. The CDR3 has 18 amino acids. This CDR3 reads CASTPGQGAIFSGNTIYF. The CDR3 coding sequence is TGCGCCAGCACCCCGGGACAGGGGGCCATATTTTCTGGAAACACCATATATTTT. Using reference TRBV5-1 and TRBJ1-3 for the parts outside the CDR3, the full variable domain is KAGVTQTPRYLIKTRGQQVTLSCSPISGHRSVSWYQQTPGQGLQFLFEYFSETQRNKGNFPGRFSGRQFSNSRSEMNVSTLELGDSALYLCASTPGQGAIFSGNTIYFGEGSWLTVV.

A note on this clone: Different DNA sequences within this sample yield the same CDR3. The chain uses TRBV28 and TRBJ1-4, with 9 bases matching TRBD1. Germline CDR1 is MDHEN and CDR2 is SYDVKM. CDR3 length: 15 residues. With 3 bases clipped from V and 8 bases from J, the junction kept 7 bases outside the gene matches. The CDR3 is CASSFPTGGGEKLFF. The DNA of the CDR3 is TGTGCCAGCAGTTTCCCGACAGGGGGTGGGGAAAAACTGTTTTTT.

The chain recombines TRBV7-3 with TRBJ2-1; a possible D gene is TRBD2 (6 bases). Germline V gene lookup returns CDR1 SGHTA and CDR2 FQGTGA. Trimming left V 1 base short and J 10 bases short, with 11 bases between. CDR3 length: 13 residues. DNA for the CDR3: TGTGCCAGCAGCTTAAGTCACCTAGCGGAGCAGTTCTTC. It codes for CASSLSHLAEQFF. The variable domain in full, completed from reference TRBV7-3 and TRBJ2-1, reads GAGVSQTPSNKVTEKGKYVELRCDPISGHTALYWYRQSLGQGPEFLIYFQGTGAADDSGLPNDRFFAVRPEGSVSTLKIQRTERGDSAVYLCASSLSHLAEQFFGPGTRLTVL.

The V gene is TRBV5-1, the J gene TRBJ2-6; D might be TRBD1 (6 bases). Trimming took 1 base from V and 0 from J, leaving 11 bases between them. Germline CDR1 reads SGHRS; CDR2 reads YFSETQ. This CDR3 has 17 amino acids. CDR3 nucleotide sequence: TGCGCCAGCAGCTTGCAAGCCAGGGGCTCTGGGGCCAACGTCCTGACTTTC. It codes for CASSLQARGSGANVLTF.

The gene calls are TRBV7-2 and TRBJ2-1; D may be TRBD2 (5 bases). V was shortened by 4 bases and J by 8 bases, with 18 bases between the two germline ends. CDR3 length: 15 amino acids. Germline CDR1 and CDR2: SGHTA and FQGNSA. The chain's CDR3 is CASSSDYPPEDEQFF. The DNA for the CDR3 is TGTGCCAGCAGCTCCGACTACCCGCCTGAGGATGAGCAGTTCTTC.

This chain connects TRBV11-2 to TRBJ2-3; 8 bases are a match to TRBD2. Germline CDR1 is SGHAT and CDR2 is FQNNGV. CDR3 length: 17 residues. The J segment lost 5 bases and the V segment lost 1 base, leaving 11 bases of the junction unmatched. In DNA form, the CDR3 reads TGTGCCAGCAGCTTAGGCAAGGGGACTAGTTATCAAGATACGCAGTATTTT. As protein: CASSLGKGTSYQDTQYF.

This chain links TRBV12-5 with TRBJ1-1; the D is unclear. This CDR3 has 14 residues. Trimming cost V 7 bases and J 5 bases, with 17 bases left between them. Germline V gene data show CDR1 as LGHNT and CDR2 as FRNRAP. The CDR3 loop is CASDERDSFTEAFF. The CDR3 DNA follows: TGTGCTAGTGATGAGCGAGACTCTTTTACTGAAGCTTTCTTT.

CDR3 sequence (DNA): TGTGCCACCAGTCCTAGCGGGGTCGGTACCTACGAGCAGTACTTC. Translated, it gives CATSPSGVGTYEQYF. The genes are TRBV24-1 and TRBJ2-7, with 9 bases aligning to TRBD2. The CDR3 contains 15 residues. Germline V gene lookup returns CDR1 KGHDR and CDR2 SFDVKD. The junction had 7 bases not matched to a gene; V was cut back by 6 bases and J by 2 bases.

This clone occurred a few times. The CDR3 loop reads CASSPTGYYEQYF. CDR3 DNA sequence: TGCGCCAGCAGCCCTACAGGGTACTACGAGCAGTACTTC. The chain uses TRBV4-1 and TRBJ2-7; D perhaps matches TRBD1 (6 bases). This CDR3 comprises 13 residues. Trimming took 4 bases from V and 3 from J, leaving 10 bases between them. The germline gives CDR1 MGHRA, CDR2 YSYEKL.

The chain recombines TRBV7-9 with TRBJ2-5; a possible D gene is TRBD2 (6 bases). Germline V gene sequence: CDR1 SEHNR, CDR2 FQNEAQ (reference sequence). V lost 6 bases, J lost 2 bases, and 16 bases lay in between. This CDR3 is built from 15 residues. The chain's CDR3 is CASSEISGSQETQYF. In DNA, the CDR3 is TGTGCCAGCAGTGAAATTAGCGGATCACAAGAGACCCAGTACTTC.

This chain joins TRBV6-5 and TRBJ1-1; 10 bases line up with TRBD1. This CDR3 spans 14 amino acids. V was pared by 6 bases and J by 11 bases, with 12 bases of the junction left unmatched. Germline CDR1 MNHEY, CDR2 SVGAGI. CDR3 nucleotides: TGTGCCAGCAGACTACCGGGACAGGGGCGTCAGGCTTTCTTT. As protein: CASRLPGQGRQAFF.

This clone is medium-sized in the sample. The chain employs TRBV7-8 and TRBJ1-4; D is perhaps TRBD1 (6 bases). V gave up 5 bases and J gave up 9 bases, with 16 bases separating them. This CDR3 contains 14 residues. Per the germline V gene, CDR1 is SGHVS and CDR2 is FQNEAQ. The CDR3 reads CASSRGQGNQKLFF. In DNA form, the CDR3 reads TGTGCCAGCAGCCGTGGGCAGGGGAATCAAAAACTGTTTTTT.

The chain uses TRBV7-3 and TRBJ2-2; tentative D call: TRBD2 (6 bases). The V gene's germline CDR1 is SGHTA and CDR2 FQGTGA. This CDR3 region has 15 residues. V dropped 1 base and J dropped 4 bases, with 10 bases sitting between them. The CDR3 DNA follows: TGTGCCAGCAGCTTAATAGGGGACTTCACCGGGGAGCTGTTTTTT. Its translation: CASSLIGDFTGELFF.

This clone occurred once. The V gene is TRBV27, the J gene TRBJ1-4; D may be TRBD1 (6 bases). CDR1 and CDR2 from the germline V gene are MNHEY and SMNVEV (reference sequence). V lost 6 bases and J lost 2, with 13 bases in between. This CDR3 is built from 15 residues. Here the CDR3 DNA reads TGTGCCAGCAGACCCGGACAGATTACTAATGAAAAACTGTTTTTT. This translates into CASRPGQITNEKLFF.

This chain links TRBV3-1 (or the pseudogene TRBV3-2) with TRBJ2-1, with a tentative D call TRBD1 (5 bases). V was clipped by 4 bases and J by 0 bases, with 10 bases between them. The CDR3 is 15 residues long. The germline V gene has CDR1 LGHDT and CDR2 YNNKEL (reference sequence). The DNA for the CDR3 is TGTGCCAGCAGCCCCCGACAGAGCTCCTACAATGAGCAGTTCTTC. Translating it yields CASSPRQSSYNEQFF.

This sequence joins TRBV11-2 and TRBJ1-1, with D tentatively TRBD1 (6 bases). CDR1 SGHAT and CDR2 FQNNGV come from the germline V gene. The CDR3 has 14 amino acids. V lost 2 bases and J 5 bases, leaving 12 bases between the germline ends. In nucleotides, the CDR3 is TGTGCCAGCAGCTTATATAGCACAGGGACTGAAGCTTTCTTT. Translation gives CASSLYSTGTEAFF.

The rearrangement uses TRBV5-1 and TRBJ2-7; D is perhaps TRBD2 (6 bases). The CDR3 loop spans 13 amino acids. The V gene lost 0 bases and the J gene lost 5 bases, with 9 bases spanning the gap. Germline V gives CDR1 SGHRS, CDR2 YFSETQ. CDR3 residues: CASSLAGGDEQYF. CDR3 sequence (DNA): TGCGCCAGCAGCTTGGCCGGCGGGGACGAGCAGTACTTC.

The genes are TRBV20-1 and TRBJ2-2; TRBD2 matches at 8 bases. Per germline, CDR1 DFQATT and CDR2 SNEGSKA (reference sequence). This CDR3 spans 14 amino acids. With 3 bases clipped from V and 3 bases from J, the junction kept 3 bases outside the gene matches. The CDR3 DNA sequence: TGCAGTGCTAGTCGGGGGGGAGACACCGGGGAGCTGTTTTTT. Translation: CSASRGGDTGELFF.

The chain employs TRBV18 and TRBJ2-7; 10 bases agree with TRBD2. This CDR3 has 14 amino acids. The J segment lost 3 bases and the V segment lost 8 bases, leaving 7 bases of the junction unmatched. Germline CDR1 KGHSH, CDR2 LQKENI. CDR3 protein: CASRRTSGDYEQYF. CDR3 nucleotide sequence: TGTGCCAGCCGCCGGACTAGCGGAGACTACGAGCAGTACTTC.

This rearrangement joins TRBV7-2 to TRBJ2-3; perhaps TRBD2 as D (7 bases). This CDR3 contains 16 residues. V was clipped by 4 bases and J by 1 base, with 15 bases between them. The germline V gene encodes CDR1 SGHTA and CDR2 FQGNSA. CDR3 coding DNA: TGTGCCAGCAGCTCAGAGGGGGGGCTCGGCACAGATACGCAGTATTTT. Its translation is CASSSEGGLGTDTQYF.

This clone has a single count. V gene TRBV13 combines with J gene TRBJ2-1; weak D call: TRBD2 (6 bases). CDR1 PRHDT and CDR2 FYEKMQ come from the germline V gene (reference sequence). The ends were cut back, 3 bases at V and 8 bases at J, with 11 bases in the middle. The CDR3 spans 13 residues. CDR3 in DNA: TGTGCCAGCAGCTTGCGACCGGGGGATGAGCAGTTCTTC. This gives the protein CASSLRPGDEQFF.

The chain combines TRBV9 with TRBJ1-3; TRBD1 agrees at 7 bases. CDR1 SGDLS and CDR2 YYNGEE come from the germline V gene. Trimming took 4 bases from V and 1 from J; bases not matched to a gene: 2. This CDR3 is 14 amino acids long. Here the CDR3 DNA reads TGTGCCAGCAGCCGGGACAGATCTGGAAACACCATATATTTT. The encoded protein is CASSRDRSGNTIYF.

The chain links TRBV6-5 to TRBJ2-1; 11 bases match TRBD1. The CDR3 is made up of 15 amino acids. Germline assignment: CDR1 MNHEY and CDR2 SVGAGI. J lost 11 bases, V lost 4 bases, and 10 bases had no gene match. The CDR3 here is CASSSGDRGYGKQFF. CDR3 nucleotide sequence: TGTGCCAGCAGTTCCGGGGACAGGGGGTATGGGAAGCAGTTCTTC.

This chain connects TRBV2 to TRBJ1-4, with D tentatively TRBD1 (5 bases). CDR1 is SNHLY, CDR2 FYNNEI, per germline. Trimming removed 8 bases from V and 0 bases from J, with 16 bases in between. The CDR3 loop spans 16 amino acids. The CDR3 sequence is CASVEGFRATNEKLFF. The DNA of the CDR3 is TGTGCCAGCGTGGAGGGGTTCCGCGCAACTAATGAAAAACTGTTTTTT.

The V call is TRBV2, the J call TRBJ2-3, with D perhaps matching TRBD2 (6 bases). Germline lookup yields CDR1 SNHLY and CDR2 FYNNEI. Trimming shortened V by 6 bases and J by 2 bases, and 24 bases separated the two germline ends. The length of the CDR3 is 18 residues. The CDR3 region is CASRALWGGPKDTDTQYF. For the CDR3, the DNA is TGTGCCAGCAGGGCCCTATGGGGAGGACCAAAGGACACAGATACGCAGTATTTT.